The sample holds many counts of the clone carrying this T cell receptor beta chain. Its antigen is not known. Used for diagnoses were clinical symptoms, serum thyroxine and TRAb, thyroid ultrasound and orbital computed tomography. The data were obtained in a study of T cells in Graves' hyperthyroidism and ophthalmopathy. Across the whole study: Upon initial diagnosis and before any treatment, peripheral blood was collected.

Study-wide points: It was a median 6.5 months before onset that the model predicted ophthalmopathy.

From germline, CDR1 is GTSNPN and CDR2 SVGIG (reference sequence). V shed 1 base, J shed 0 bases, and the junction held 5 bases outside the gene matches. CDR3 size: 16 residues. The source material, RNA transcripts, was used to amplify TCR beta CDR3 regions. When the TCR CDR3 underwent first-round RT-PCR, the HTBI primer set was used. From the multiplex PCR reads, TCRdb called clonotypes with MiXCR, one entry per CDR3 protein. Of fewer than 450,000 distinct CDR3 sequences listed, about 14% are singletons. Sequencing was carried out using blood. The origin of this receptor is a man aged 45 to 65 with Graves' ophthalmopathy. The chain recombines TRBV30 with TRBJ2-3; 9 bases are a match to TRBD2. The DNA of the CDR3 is TGTGCCTGGAGTGGTGGTAGCGGGAGAAGCACAGATACGCAGTATTTT. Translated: CAWSGGSGRSTDTQYF.